These 30 T cell receptor beta chains were sequenced from one sample in a study of OX40 agonist ivuxolimab in advanced cancers. Generated by immunoSEQ multiplex PCR, the TCRdb table keeps only in-frame clones and is missing some. Of more than 70,000 clones detected, roughly 80% appear once; the ten largest clones hold roughly 0.44%. Sequenced material: CD4+ or CD8+ T cells sorted from blood, taken in a trial of the OX40 agonist ivuxolimab. These receptors all come from an adult with an advanced solid tumor such as melanoma, head and neck, liver or kidney cancer.

The chain recombines TRBV5-4 with TRBJ1-1, with 8 bases matching TRBD1. Germline CDR1 is SGHNT and CDR2 is YYREEE (reference sequence). Trimming cost V 4 bases and J 4 bases; bases outside gene matches: 9. The CDR3 consists of 15 residues. CDR3 region: CASSGPTGEGTEAFF. The CDR3 nucleotides read TGTGCCAGCAGCGGACCGACAGGGGAGGGCACTGAAGCTTTCTTT.

This rearrangement joins TRBV20-1 to TRBJ2-1; D not certain. CDR3 length: 11 residues. The germline gives CDR1 DFQATT, CDR2 SNEGSKA (reference sequence). The CDR3 here is CRGSSYNEQFF. CDR3 sequence (DNA): TGCAGGGGCAGTTCCTACAATGAGCAGTTCTTC.

The chain employs TRBV19 and TRBJ1-2, with D maybe TRBD1 (6 bases). CDR1 is LNHDA, CDR2 SQIVND, per germline (reference sequence). Trimming pared 2 bases from V and 4 bases from J, leaving 11 bases between. This CDR3 is built from 14 residues. The CDR3 loop reads CASSINREVYGYTF. As DNA, the CDR3 is TGTGCCAGTAGTATAAACAGGGAAGTCTATGGCTACACCTTC.

The rearrangement uses TRBV7-3 and TRBJ2-3, with 8 bases fitting TRBD1. V lost 8 bases and J lost 4; bases outside the gene matches: 14. This CDR3 is 16 amino acids long. CDR1 and CDR2 from the germline V gene are SGHTA and FQGTGA. Written as DNA, the CDR3 is TGTGCCAGCTCCGTGCAGGACAGGGTTATCGCAGATACGCAGTATTTT. Amino acids: CASSVQDRVIADTQYF. The full variable domain, with the rest looked up from reference TRBV7-3 and TRBJ2-3, is GAGVSQTPSNKVTEKGKYVELRCDPISGHTALYWYRQSLGQGPEFLIYFQGTGAADDSGLPNDRFFAVRPEGSVSTLKIQRTERGDSAVYLCASSVQDRVIADTQYFGPGTRLTVL.

This sequence joins TRBV4-3 and TRBJ2-7, with 7 bases lining up with TRBD2. The CDR3 totals 17 residues. V lost 0 bases and J lost 0; bases outside the gene matches: 8. Germline-derived CDR1 and CDR2 are LGHNA and YSLEER. CDR3 protein: CASSQDHLAANSYEQYF. The CDR3 DNA follows: TGCGCCAGCAGCCAAGATCACCTAGCGGCAAACTCCTACGAGCAGTACTTC.

This chain uses TRBV7-9 with TRBJ2-3, with TRBD1 as a possible D gene (5 bases). The CDR3 sequence is 12 residues long. Germline V lookup: CDR1 SEHNR, CDR2 FQNEAQ (reference sequence). Trimming took off 2 bases at V and 12 bases at J, with 12 bases between the two ends. The CDR3 bases are TGTGCCAGCAGCTTACGTCTGGGGCCTCAGTATTTT. It is translated as CASSLRLGPQYF.

V usage is TRBV7-2 and J usage is TRBJ2-3; a weak D match, TRBD2 (6 bases). Germline V gives CDR1 SGHTA, CDR2 FQGNSA. The CDR3 length is 14 residues. The V end lost 7 bases, the J end lost 0 bases, and 11 bases lay between the germline ends. The CDR3 reads CASTGGGSTDTQYF. Written as DNA, the CDR3 is TGTGCCAGCACCGGGGGAGGTAGCACAGATACGCAGTATTTT.

This clone appeared a single time. The J gene is TRBJ1-5, the V gene TRBV28; D is unclear. V lost 3 bases and J 3 bases, leaving 12 bases between the germline ends. In germline, CDR1 is MDHEN, CDR2 SYDVKM. The CDR3 totals 15 residues. CDR3 region: CASSFLPGLNQPQHF. The CDR3, as DNA: TGTGCCAGCAGTTTTCTCCCGGGCCTCAATCAGCCCCAGCATTTT.

The chain recombines TRBV15 with TRBJ1-1, with D perhaps TRBD1 (5 bases). CDR3 length: 14 amino acids. V lost 6 bases and J 1 base, leaving 12 bases between the germline ends. Germline CDR1 reads LNHNV; CDR2 reads YYDKDF (reference sequence). The CDR3 nucleotides are TGTGCCACCAGACAACCCGGGGGGAACACTGAAGCTTTCTTT. Its protein is CATRQPGGNTEAFF.

The rearrangement uses TRBV6-4 and TRBJ1-1; D is unresolved. CDR1 is MRHNA and CDR2 is SNTAGT in the germline V gene. The V gene lost 8 bases and the J gene lost 1 base, with 11 bases spanning the gap. This CDR3 contains 13 residues. This chain's CDR3 is CASRIGPNTEAFF. The CDR3 coding sequence is TGTGCCAGCCGGATTGGGCCGAACACTGAAGCTTTCTTT.

The chain couples TRBV19 to TRBJ2-2; D is unresolved. The CDR3 is 14 amino acids. The germline V gene encodes CDR1 LNHDA and CDR2 SQIVND (reference sequence). V lost 5 bases and J 2 bases, leaving 9 bases between the germline ends. The CDR3 here is CASSFSVNTGELFF. In DNA form, the CDR3 reads TGTGCCAGTAGTTTCTCCGTAAACACCGGGGAGCTGTTTTTT.

As DNA, the CDR3 is TGTGCCAGCACCACGACCCCAGATCAGCCCCAGCATTTT. It yields the protein CASTTTPDQPQHF. J is TRBJ1-5 and V is TRBV7-2; D not resolved. The CDR3 runs to 13 residues. The V end was cut by 7 bases, the J end by 5 bases, with 12 bases between. Looked up from germline, CDR1 is SGHTA and CDR2 is FQGNSA. Variable domain in full (rest from reference TRBV7-2 and TRBJ1-5): GAGVSQSPSNKVTEKGKDVELRCDPISGHTALYWYRQSLGQGLEFLIYFQGNSAPDKSGLPSDRFSAERTGGSVSTLTIQRTQQEDSAVYLCASTTTPDQPQHFGDGTRLSIL.

This chain links TRBV5-1 with TRBJ1-4; D gene unclear. This CDR3 region has 14 residues. Per the germline V gene, CDR1 is SGHRS and CDR2 is YFSETQ. V was cut by 0 bases and J by 3 bases, with 6 bases left in between. CDR3 coding DNA: TGCGCCAGCAGCTTGGCGCAGCCTAATGAAAAACTGTTTTTT. It encodes CASSLAQPNEKLFF.

The chain has TRBV2 and TRBJ2-5; possible D gene TRBD1, 5 bases. With 4 bases removed from V and 6 bases from J, the gap between germline ends came to 12 bases. The germline V gene has CDR1 SNHLY and CDR2 FYNNEI. CDR3 length equals 13 residues. CDR3 residues: CASSVLQGQTQYF. The DNA for the CDR3 is TGTGCCAGCAGTGTGCTGCAGGGTCAGACCCAGTACTTC.

The J gene is TRBJ1-2, the V gene TRBV18; 9 nucleotides match TRBD1. V lost 4 bases, J lost 2 bases, and 8 bases stayed unmatched. From germline, CDR1 is KGHSH and CDR2 LQKENI. This CDR3 region has 16 residues. CDR3 sequence: CASSRARDRANYGYTF. The CDR3 nucleotides read TGTGCCAGCTCACGGGCCCGGGACAGGGCCAACTATGGCTACACCTTC.

The chain has TRBV5-5 and TRBJ1-5, with 8 bases that match TRBD1. J was trimmed by 7 bases and V by 3 bases; bases with no gene match: 6. The CDR3 extends over 14 amino acids. Germline CDR1 reads SGHKS; CDR2 reads YYEKEE (reference sequence). The CDR3 nucleotides read TGTGCCAGCAGCTATACAGGGGGAGGGCAGCCCCAGCATTTT. It yields the protein CASSYTGGGQPQHF.

As DNA, the CDR3 is TGTGCCAGTAGTCCCCGGACAGGTTACAACCATCAGCCCCAGCATTTT. Translated: CASSPRTGYNHQPQHF. The chain links TRBV19 to TRBJ1-5, with TRBD1 matching over 7 bases. V shed 5 bases, J shed 5 bases, and the junction held 12 bases outside the gene matches. CDR1 is LNHDA and CDR2 is SQIVND in the germline V gene (reference sequence). The CDR3 consists of 16 residues.

The chain has TRBV19 and TRBJ1-5, with no clear D. Trimming cost V 3 bases and J 3 bases, with 9 bases left between them. Per the germline V gene, CDR1 is LNHDA and CDR2 is SQIVND (reference sequence). The length of the CDR3 is 14 residues. The CDR3: CASSIGRVNQPQHF. CDR3 in DNA: TGTGCCAGTAGTATTGGCAGAGTCAATCAGCCCCAGCATTTT.

The CDR3 DNA reads as TGTGCCAGCAGCTTATGGGACAGGGGCCTTCGCTACGAGCAGTACGTC. It is translated as CASSLWDRGLRYEQYV. The chain is built from TRBV7-2 and TRBJ2-7, with TRBD1 matching over 10 bases. Germline-derived CDR1 and CDR2 are SGHTA and FQGNSA. V was clipped by 2 bases and J by 3 bases; unmatched bases: 7. The CDR3 is 16 residues long.

CDR3 amino acids: CASSFRGPSRGAIYF. The CDR3 nucleotides read TGTGCCAGCAGTTTCAGGGGGCCCTCCAGGGGCGCCATATATTTT. This chain joins TRBV28 and TRBJ1-3, with 8 bases aligning to TRBD1. Germline lookup yields CDR1 MDHEN and CDR2 SYDVKM. Trimming removed 3 bases from V and 11 bases from J; junction bases left unmatched: 12. The CDR3 is made up of 15 amino acids. The full variable domain, rest sourced from reference TRBV28 and TRBJ1-3, is DVKVTQSSRYLVKRTGEKVFLECVQDMDHENMFWYRQDPGLGLRLIYFSYDVKMKEKGDIPEGYSVSREKKERFSLILESASTNQTSMYLCASSFRGPSRGAIYFGEGSWLTVV.

As to this clone: Other DNA sequences in the sample encode the same CDR3. V and J are TRBV28 and TRBJ2-7; a weak D match, TRBD2 (5 bases). Germline loops: CDR1 MDHEN, CDR2 SYDVKM. V was clipped by 9 bases and J by 4 bases, with 13 bases between them. The CDR3 covers 12 residues. The CDR3: CASTDRGYEQYF. CDR3 sequence (DNA): TGTGCCAGTACGGACCGGGGATACGAGCAGTACTTC.

This rearrangement joins TRBV15 to TRBJ2-5; D remains ambiguous. The CDR3 covers 12 residues. Between the trimmed V and J ends, which lost 0 bases and 5 bases, there was a span of 4 bases. Germline V gene lookup returns CDR1 LNHNV and CDR2 YYDKDF (reference sequence). CDR3: CATSRDPETQYF. For the CDR3, the DNA is TGTGCCACCAGCAGAGATCCCGAGACCCAGTACTTC.

J is TRBJ1-5 and V is TRBV12-5; D not resolved. This CDR3 is 13 amino acids long. V lost 2 bases and J 7 bases, leaving 9 bases between the germline ends. The germline CDR1 and CDR2 sequences are LGHNT and FRNRAP. The CDR3 spells CASGLRPAQPQHF. CDR3 nucleotide sequence: TGTGCTAGTGGTTTGAGGCCGGCCCAGCCCCAGCATTTT.

V and J are TRBV25-1 and TRBJ1-1; no reliable D call. The CDR3 runs 14 residues. Trimming removed 4 bases from V and 5 bases from J, with 14 bases in between. The germline CDR1 and CDR2 sequences are MGHDK and SYGVNS. The CDR3 region has the DNA TGTGCCAGCAGTGGCGGCCAGTGGGGAACTGAAGCTTTCTTT. Translated, it gives CASSGGQWGTEAFF.

The CDR3 spells CASSSQGARGQETQYF. The CDR3 DNA reads TGTGCCAGCTCGTCTCAGGGGGCGCGGGGGCAAGAGACCCAGTACTTC. V is TRBV18 and J is TRBJ2-5; D is perhaps TRBD1 (8 bases). The CDR3 runs 16 residues. Germline V CDR1 and CDR2: KGHSH, LQKENI. Trimming pared 6 bases from V and 2 bases from J, leaving 19 bases between.

The chain recombines TRBV19 with TRBJ1-2; D is undetermined. Trimming shortened V by 3 bases and J by 1 base, and 12 bases separated the two germline ends. In germline, CDR1 is LNHDA, CDR2 SQIVND (reference sequence). CDR3 length equals 15 residues. The CDR3 region is CASSMGWRNNYGYTF. CDR3 nucleotide sequence: TGTGCCAGTAGTATGGGTTGGAGAAATAACTATGGCTACACCTTC.

This chain connects TRBV18 to TRBJ2-7; D is possibly TRBD1 (5 bases). Germline V gene lookup returns CDR1 KGHSH and CDR2 LQKENI. This CDR3 comprises 14 residues. V lost 3 bases and J 0 bases, leaving 9 bases between the germline ends. CDR3 loop: CASSPTTDSYEQYV. The CDR3 DNA follows: TGTGCCAGCTCACCTACGACAGACTCCTACGAGCAGTACGTC.

This rearrangement joins TRBV4-3 to TRBJ2-7; D possibly uses TRBD1 or TRBD2 (5 bases each). Trimming cost V 0 bases and J 4 bases, with 13 bases left between them. Per the germline V gene, CDR1 is LGHNA and CDR2 is YSLEER. The CDR3 is 15 residues long. The CDR3 DNA reads as TGCGCCAGCAGCCAAGAACAAGTGAGGGGATACGAGCAGTACTTC. This encodes CASSQEQVRGYEQYF.

The chain recombines TRBV7-2 with TRBJ1-5, with D perhaps TRBD1 (5 bases). The CDR3 is made up of 14 amino acids. V lost 6 bases and J lost 7, with 16 bases in between. Germline loops: CDR1 SGHTA, CDR2 FQGNSA. The CDR3 nucleotides are TGTGCCAGCAGTCCGGGACCGTCGACCCAGCCCCAGCATTTT. It specifies CASSPGPSTQPQHF.

The chain couples TRBV4-1 to TRBJ2-5, with D tentatively TRBD2 (5 bases). Germline-derived CDR1 and CDR2 are MGHRA and YSYEKL. V lost 0 bases to trimming and J lost 5 bases, with 13 bases between them. This CDR3 is 15 amino acids long. The CDR3: CASSQEWPWRETQYF. The CDR3 bases are TGCGCCAGCAGCCAAGAGTGGCCGTGGAGGGAGACCCAGTACTTC.